This T cell receptor (beta chain) was recovered during a study of T cell responses to AZD1222 COVID-19 vaccine. Whole-study context: Timing groups of about 4 and about 12 weeks for second doses were pooled.

V gave up 8 bases and J gave up 0 bases, with 13 bases separating them. CDR3 size: 14 residues. CDR1 is SNHLY and CDR2 is FYNNEI in the germline V gene. Findings of the study overall: The study reported that nearly half of spike-specific TCRs target unmutated variant regions.

Comment on this clone: What it binds is not known.

Here immunoSEQ multiplex PCR was the method, and the copy in TCRdb shows in-frame clones only, minus some. The sample includes tens of thousands of clones, roughly nine tenths of them seen just once. The origin of this receptor is an adult in good health. The sample was peripheral blood, taken on day 0 of AZD1222 vaccination. The chain uses TRBV2 and TRBJ1-2; D remains ambiguous. The CDR3 loop is CASFSGHTNYGYTF. The DNA of the CDR3 is TGTGCCAGCTTCAGTGGCCATACTAACTATGGCTACACCTTC.